Listed below are T cell receptor beta chains from one sample, sequenced in a study of Graves' ophthalmopathy and Graves' hyperthyroidism. From the multiplex PCR reads, TCRdb called clonotypes with MiXCR, one entry per CDR3 protein. The table records some 350,000 distinct CDR3 sequences, roughly 15% of them present only once. The sample taken for sequencing was peripheral blood. The receptors were sampled from an adult woman with stable Graves' hyperthyroidism. CDR3s include the opening cysteine and the closing phenylalanine or tryptophan. Fields, in order: V gene, D gene, clone size, J gene, CDR3 protein, CDR3 DNA. D genes are given only for firm matches. Only part of the rows carry a size: once, few, many, or a class if the clone is expanded.

v_call: TRBV10-1; d_call: TRBD2; clone_size: many; j_call: TRBJ2-2; cdr3_aa: CASSDLAGDTGELFF; cdr3_nt: TGCGCCAGCAGTGATTTAGCGGGTGACACCGGGGAGCTGTTTTTT
v_call: TRBV12-5; d_call: .; clone_size: many; j_call: TRBJ1-2; cdr3_aa: CASGPTDRPRGYTF; cdr3_nt: TGTGCTAGTGGCCCTACCGACAGGCCAAGGGGCTACACCTTC
v_call: TRBV24-1; d_call: .; clone_size: many; j_call: TRBJ2-2; cdr3_aa: CATSDQTRADGELFF; cdr3_nt: TGTGCCACCAGTGACCAGACCAGGGCTGACGGGGAGCTGTTTTTT
v_call: TRBV12-3/TRBV12-4; d_call: .; clone_size: many; j_call: TRBJ1-3; cdr3_aa: CASSYRISGNTIYF; cdr3_nt: TGTGCCAGCAGCTACAGGATCTCTGGAAACACCATATATTTT
v_call: TRBV20-1; d_call: .; clone_size: many; j_call: TRBJ1-5; cdr3_aa: CSAPSQGFQPQHF; cdr3_nt: TGCAGTGCTCCGAGCCAGGGGTTCCAGCCCCAGCATTTT
v_call: TRBV3-1; d_call: .; clone_size: .; j_call: TRBJ2-5; cdr3_aa: CASSPQVETQYF; cdr3_nt: TGTGCCAGCAGCCCCCAAGTAGAGACCCAGTACTTC
v_call: TRBV7-2; d_call: .; clone_size: many; j_call: TRBJ1-1; cdr3_aa: CASSLLFLRNTEAFF; cdr3_nt: TGTGCCAGCAGCTTATTGTTCTTGAGGAACACTGAAGCTTTCTTT
v_call: TRBV5-1; d_call: .; clone_size: many; j_call: TRBJ2-5; cdr3_aa: CASSLGSSGETQYF; cdr3_nt: TGCGCCAGCAGCTTGGGATCCAGCGGAGAGACCCAGTACTTC
v_call: TRBV10-3; d_call: TRBD1; clone_size: many; j_call: TRBJ2-7; cdr3_aa: CAIKHKDRAMDEQYF; cdr3_nt: TGTGCCATCAAACACAAAGACAGGGCGATGGACGAGCAGTACTTC
v_call: TRBV6-5; d_call: TRBD2; clone_size: many; j_call: TRBJ2-2; cdr3_aa: CASSSPGMHLVSGGTGELFF; cdr3_nt: TGTGCCAGCAGTTCACCAGGGATGCACTTGGTATCGGGGGGCACCGGGGAGCTGTTTTTT
v_call: TRBV7-3; d_call: .; clone_size: many; j_call: TRBJ2-6; cdr3_aa: CASSAVPGANVLTF; cdr3_nt: TGTGCCAGCAGCGCAGTTCCTGGGGCCAACGTCCTGACTTTC
v_call: TRBV28; d_call: .; clone_size: .; j_call: TRBJ2-3; cdr3_aa: CASSRDGTPNTDTQYF; cdr3_nt: TGTGCCAGCAGCCGAGACGGGACACCTAACACAGATACGCAGTATTTT
v_call: TRBV12-3/TRBV12-4; d_call: .; clone_size: many; j_call: TRBJ2-5; cdr3_aa: CASTSGFPGVPGTQYF; cdr3_nt: TGTGCCAGCACCTCAGGGTTTCCGGGAGTTCCAGGGACCCAGTACTTC
v_call: TRBV4-2; d_call: TRBD1; clone_size: few; j_call: TRBJ2-6; cdr3_aa: CASSQVTGTGYSGGANVLTF; cdr3_nt: TGTGCCAGCAGCCAAGTGACCGGGACAGGGTATTCTGGTGGGGCCAACGTCCTGACTTTC
v_call: TRBV12-3/TRBV12-4; d_call: TRBD1; clone_size: many; j_call: TRBJ2-7; cdr3_aa: CASRLTGDIEQYF; cdr3_nt: TGTGCCAGCAGATTAACAGGGGACATCGAGCAGTACTTC
v_call: TRBV18; d_call: TRBD1; clone_size: many; j_call: TRBJ2-7; cdr3_aa: CASSWDRDDEQYF; cdr3_nt: TGTGCCAGCTCATGGGACAGGGACGACGAGCAGTACTTC
v_call: TRBV30; d_call: TRBD1; clone_size: .; j_call: TRBJ1-1; cdr3_aa: CAWSPGQGSYAFF; cdr3_nt: TGTGCCTGGAGCCCTGGACAGGGAAGTTATGCTTTCTTT
v_call: TRBV6-6; d_call: .; clone_size: many; j_call: TRBJ1-1; cdr3_aa: CASFSAAAGTEAFF; cdr3_nt: TGTGCCAGCTTCTCGGCAGCCGCTGGGACTGAAGCTTTCTTT
v_call: TRBV11-3; d_call: .; clone_size: many; j_call: TRBJ2-2; cdr3_aa: CASSLWGASGGELFF; cdr3_nt: TGTGCCAGCAGCTTATGGGGAGCTTCCGGCGGGGAGCTGTTTTTT
v_call: TRBV29-1; d_call: TRBD2; clone_size: many; j_call: TRBJ2-7; cdr3_aa: CSVKLAGGSYEQYF; cdr3_nt: TGCAGCGTTAAACTAGCGGGAGGGTCCTACGAGCAGTACTTC
v_call: TRBV29-1; d_call: TRBD2; clone_size: many; j_call: TRBJ2-2; cdr3_aa: CSVTLAAGELFF; cdr3_nt: TGCAGCGTCACACTAGCGGCCGGGGAGCTGTTTTTT
v_call: TRBV25-1; d_call: TRBD2; clone_size: many; j_call: TRBJ2-5; cdr3_aa: CASSEWGGNGETQYF; cdr3_nt: TGTGCCAGCAGTGAATGGGGGGGTAACGGGGAGACCCAGTACTTC